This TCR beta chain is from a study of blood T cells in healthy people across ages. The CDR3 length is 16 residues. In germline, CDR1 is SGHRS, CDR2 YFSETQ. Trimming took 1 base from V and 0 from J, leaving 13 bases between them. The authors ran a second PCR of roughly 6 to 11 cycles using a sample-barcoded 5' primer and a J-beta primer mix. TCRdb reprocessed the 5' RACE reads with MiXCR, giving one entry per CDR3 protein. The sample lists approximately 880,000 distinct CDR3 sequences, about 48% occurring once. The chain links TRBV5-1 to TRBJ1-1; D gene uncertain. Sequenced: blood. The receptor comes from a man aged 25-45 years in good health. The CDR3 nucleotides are TGCGCCAGCAGCTTGATAAAGGGCACTTTGAACACTGAAGCTTTCTTT. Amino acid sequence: CASSLIKGTLNTEAFF.